This is a list of T cell receptor beta chains from one sample in a study of OX40 agonist ivuxolimab in advanced cancers. Clones were read by immunoSEQ multiplex PCR, and TCRdb kept only the in-frame ones, dropping some. The table has 51,000 or so clones, approximately 85% seen once; the top ten hold about 2.1%. Sequenced here: CD4+ or CD8+ T cells sorted from blood, sampled in a trial of the OX40 agonist ivuxolimab. The receptors were gathered from an adult with an advanced solid tumor such as melanoma, head and neck, liver or kidney cancer. Both conserved end residues are part of each CDR3. Fields, in order: D gene, J gene, clone size, V gene, CDR3 protein, CDR3 DNA. D genes are given only for firm matches. Size is omitted from some rows. Given values are once, few, many or a class for expanded clones.

TRBD1,TRBJ1-1,NA,TRBV25-1,CASSDRLRQGGEAFF,TGTGCCAGCAGTGACCGCCTTCGACAGGGAGGTGAAGCTTTCTTT
NA,TRBJ2-3,NA,TRBV5-4,CASSWASLTDTQYF,TGTGCCAGCAGCTGGGCTAGCTTGACAGATACGCAGTATTTT
NA,TRBJ1-5,few,TRBV28,CASHREPQHF,TGTGCCAGTCACAGGGAGCCCCAGCATTTT
TRBD2,TRBJ2-5,once,TRBV10-3,CAIAGLAGGETQYF,TGTGCCATCGCGGGACTAGCGGGAGGAGAGACCCAGTACTTC
NA,TRBJ1-4,NA,TRBV2,CASEARGGVEKLFF,TGTGCCAGCGAGGCGAGGGGGGGCGTTGAAAAACTGTTTTTT
NA,TRBJ2-2,once,TRBV6-5,CASGLNTGELFF,TGTGCCAGCGGCCTGAACACCGGGGAGCTGTTTTTT
NA,TRBJ1-2,NA,TRBV5-6,CASSLDLRVRNYGYTF,TGTGCCAGCAGCTTAGACCTCCGGGTACGGAATTATGGCTACACCTTC
TRBD1,TRBJ1-1,NA,TRBV2,CASSEGGTGRTEAFF,TGTGCCAGCAGTGAAGGGGGGACAGGGCGGACTGAAGCTTTCTTT
NA,TRBJ2-2,few,TRBV27,CASSLTLNTGELFF,TGTGCCAGCAGTTTAACCCTAAACACCGGGGAGCTGTTTTTT
NA,TRBJ2-7,NA,TRBV11-1,CASSLGDGYEQYF,TGTGCCAGCAGCTTAGGAGACGGGTACGAGCAGTACTTC
TRBD1,TRBJ2-5,NA,TRBV5-4,CASSQGRQGVSQETQYF,TGTGCCAGCAGCCAGGGGCGACAGGGGGTCTCCCAAGAGACCCAGTACTTC
NA,TRBJ1-2,NA,TRBV11-2,CASSPWGAGVGYTF,TGTGCCAGCAGCCCGTGGGGGGCAGGGGTTGGCTACACCTTC
TRBD2,TRBJ2-1,NA,TRBV7-9,CASSTPGLALNEQFF,TGTGCCAGCAGTACCCCTGGACTAGCGCTCAATGAGCAGTTCTTC
NA,TRBJ1-5,few,TRBV7-2,CASSLARGVFSNQPQHF,TGTGCCAGCAGCTTAGCCAGGGGCGTATTTAGCAATCAGCCCCAGCATTTT
TRBD1,TRBJ2-1,once,TRBV2,CASRAQGADEQFF,TGTGCCAGCAGGGCCCAGGGGGCCGATGAGCAGTTCTTC
TRBD2,TRBJ2-5,once,TRBV7-2,CASSLFPSGGETQYF,TGTGCCAGCAGCTTATTTCCTAGCGGGGGTGAGACCCAGTACTTC
NA,TRBJ2-5,NA,TRBV4-1,CASSLQETQYF,TGCGCCAGCAGCTTACAGGAGACCCAGTACTTC
NA,TRBJ1-2,NA,TRBV18,CASSRDPSYGYTF,TGTGCCAGCTCTAGGGATCCTTCTTATGGCTACACCTTC
NA,TRBJ2-3,NA,TRBV7-6,CASSFWSTDTQYF,TGTGCCAGCAGCTTCTGGAGCACAGATACGCAGTATTTT
TRBD2,TRBJ2-1,NA,TRBV7-3,CASSLPRREKFF,TGTGCCAGCAGCTTGCCTCGGCGGGAGAAGTTCTTC
NA,TRBJ1-2,NA,TRBV28,CASSEYRVGGYTF,TGTGCCAGCAGTGAATACAGGGTCGGCGGCTACACCTTC
NA,TRBJ1-4,NA,TRBV30,CAWKRGGNEKLFF,TGTGCCTGGAAGAGGGGAGGTAATGAAAAACTGTTTTTT
NA,TRBJ1-1,NA,TRBV12-5,CASGPALGAEAFF,TGTGCTAGTGGCCCGGCCCTAGGCGCTGAAGCTTTCTTT
NA,TRBJ1-1,NA,TRBV30,CALQGYREAFF,TGTGCCTTGCAGGGTTACAGAGAAGCTTTCTTT
NA,TRBJ1-2,NA,TRBV10-3,CAIQELTTNYGYTF,TGTGCCATCCAGGAACTGACGACTAACTATGGCTACACCTTC
TRBD1,TRBJ2-7,NA,TRBV28,CASSYQGTGIYEQYF,TGTGCCAGCAGTTACCAGGGGACAGGGATCTACGAGCAGTACTTC
NA,TRBJ2-6,once,TRBV7-9,CASSLARDNSGANVLTF,TGTGCCAGCAGCTTAGCGAGAGACAACTCTGGGGCCAACGTCCTGACTTTC
NA,TRBJ1-3,NA,TRBV7-6,CASSLNSAGNTIYF,TGTGCCAGCAGCCTTAACAGCGCAGGAAACACCATATATTTT
TRBD2,TRBJ2-1,NA,TRBV9,CASSVRTSGSSDEQFF,TGTGCCAGCAGCGTACGGACTAGCGGGAGTTCAGATGAGCAGTTCTTC
TRBD2,TRBJ2-1,few,TRBV18,CASSPSAGTNFFEQFF,TGTGCCAGCTCACCGTCCGCCGGGACTAACTTCTTTGAGCAGTTCTTC
NA,TRBJ2-5,NA,TRBV10-3,CATGGRGRPEETQYF,TGTGCCACCGGAGGCCGGGGGCGTCCAGAAGAGACCCAGTACTTC
TRBD2,TRBJ2-3,NA,TRBV4-3,CASSQGNSGPIDTQYF,TGCGCCAGCAGCCAAGGTAATAGCGGGCCGATAGATACGCAGTATTTT
NA,TRBJ1-1,NA,TRBV7-2,CASSSGHLRGNTEAFF,TGTGCCAGCAGCTCGGGACATTTGAGGGGGAACACTGAAGCTTTCTTT
TRBD2,TRBJ2-1,NA,TRBV2,CASSRPGLAGGNEQFF,TGTGCCAGCAGCCGGCCGGGACTAGCGGGAGGAAATGAGCAGTTCTTC
NA,TRBJ1-5,NA,TRBV6-6,CASIHSGQGGNQPQHF,TGTGCCAGCATTCACAGTGGTCAAGGGGGCAATCAGCCCCAGCATTTT
NA,TRBJ2-3,NA,TRBV5-1,CASSFGGASTDTQYF,TGCGCCAGCAGCTTCGGGGGAGCCAGCACAGATACGCAGTATTTT
NA,TRBJ2-7,NA,TRBV6-5,CASSYDPSYEQYF,TGTGCCAGCAGTTACGACCCGTCCTACGAGCAGTACTTC
TRBD2,TRBJ2-3,NA,TRBV2,CASRLAGSTDTQYF,TGTGCCAGCAGGCTAGCGGGGAGCACAGATACGCAGTATTTT
NA,TRBJ2-1,NA,TRBV9,CASREGSDSAGNEQFF,TGTGCCAGCAGAGAGGGTAGCGATAGCGCGGGCAATGAGCAGTTCTTC
NA,TRBJ1-6,NA,TRBV11-2,CASSLGFNSPLHF,TGTGCCAGCAGCCTCGGGTTTAATTCACCCCTCCACTTT
TRBD2,TRBJ2-5,once,TRBV7-2,CASSLAWTRGAETQYF,TGTGCCAGCAGCTTAGCTTGGACTAGAGGGGCGGAGACCCAGTACTTC
TRBD2,TRBJ2-7,NA,TRBV6-1,CASSERGLAGTEQYF,TGTGCCAGCAGTGAAAGGGGGCTAGCGGGAACCGAGCAGTACTTC
NA,TRBJ1-5,NA,TRBV10-3,CATGGQGNQPQHF,TGTGCCACGGGGGGGCAAGGCAATCAGCCCCAGCATTTT
NA,TRBJ1-5,few,TRBV7-9,CASSPIVGNQPQHF,TGTGCCAGCAGCCCCATAGTGGGGAATCAGCCCCAGCATTTT
NA,TRBJ2-5,NA,TRBV20-1,CSATGEETQYF,TGCAGTGCTACCGGTGAAGAGACCCAGTACTTC
TRBD1,TRBJ1-3,NA,TRBV5-6,CASSFTGTGFFGNTIYF,TGTGCCAGCAGCTTTACCGGGACAGGGTTTTTCGGAAACACCATATATTTT
TRBD1,TRBJ2-3,NA,TRBV5-5,CASSLTTGGTDTQYF,TGTGCCAGCAGCTTGACAACAGGGGGGACAGATACGCAGTATTTT
NA,TRBJ1-2,NA,TRBV7-2,CASSLSREALYGYTF,TGTGCCAGCAGCTTGAGTCGGGAGGCCCTCTATGGCTACACCTTC
NA,TRBJ2-5,NA,TRBV25-1,CASRAPGTRSETQYF,TGTGCCAGCAGAGCCCCCGGGACCCGAAGCGAGACCCAGTACTTC
NA,TRBJ1-2,NA,TRBV30,CAWSRLDTSNYGYTF,TGTGCCTGGAGCCGACTGGACACGTCTAACTATGGCTACACCTTC
TRBD2,TRBJ2-1,NA,TRBV18,CASSPPWAGVKEQFF,TGTGCCAGCTCACCCCCCTGGGCGGGAGTTAAGGAGCAGTTCTTC
NA,TRBJ2-3,NA,TRBV19,CASSIAGFPGGYTSDTQYF,TGTGCCAGTAGTATAGCGGGCTTCCCCGGCGGGTACACAAGTGATACGCAGTATTTT
NA,TRBJ2-2,NA,TRBV5-1,CASSSATKTGGELFF,TGCGCCAGCAGCTCAGCAACGAAGACAGGCGGGGAGCTGTTTTTT
NA,TRBJ2-1,once,TRBV12-5,CASGLVRPNGLDEQFF,TGTGCTAGTGGTTTGGTACGGCCAAACGGCCTCGATGAGCAGTTCTTC
NA,TRBJ2-7,NA,TRBV19,CASMGQTYEQYF,TGTGCCAGTATGGGTCAAACCTACGAGCAGTACTTC